This is a list of T cell receptor beta chains from one sample in a study of PD-1 blockade in classical Hodgkin lymphoma. Here immunoSEQ multiplex PCR was the method, and the copy in TCRdb shows in-frame clones only, minus some. Of around 50,000 clones in the sample, 75% to 95% are singletons; the top ten hold under 11%. This specimen was peripheral blood mononuclear cells (PBMCs), taken before the second cycle of nivolumab. The receptors originated from a human donor with classical Hodgkin lymphoma. CDR3s include the opening cysteine and the closing phenylalanine or tryptophan. The D gene is left open where the match is weak. The size field is filled for only some rows; it gives once, few, many or a size class.

>TRBV2|-|TRBJ1-1|-
TGTGCCAGCAGGGGGTTCGGTCGCACTGAAGCTTTCTTT
CASRGFGRTEAFF
>TRBV5-4|-|TRBJ2-7|-
TGTGCCAGCAGCGCCCGGGATTCTTCCTACGAGCAGTACTTC
CASSARDSSYEQYF
>TRBV7-2|-|TRBJ2-1|-
TGTGCCAGCAGCCCCCGGGTTACCTACAATGAGCAGTTCTTC
CASSPRVTYNEQFF
>TRBV29-1|-|TRBJ2-3|-
TGCAGCGTGCCGGGCCATACGCAGTATTTT
CSVPGHTQYF
>TRBV27|few|TRBJ2-2|TRBD1
TGTGCCAGCAGTCCAGGGGGTTTGAACACCGGGGAGCTGTTTTTT
CASSPGGLNTGELFF
>TRBV4-1|-|TRBJ2-1|-
TGCGCCAGCAGCCAAGAGGATCGATCCTACAATGAGCAGTTCTTC
CASSQEDRSYNEQFF
>TRBV7-9|-|TRBJ2-7|TRBD1
TGTGCCAGCAGCTTAACCCGGGACAGGGGGAAGGACGAGCAGTACTTC
CASSLTRDRGKDEQYF
>TRBV7-9|-|TRBJ2-7|-
TGTGCCAGCAGCGGTGTACCATTACGGGGCATCCGACCCGAGCAGTACTTC
CASSGVPLRGIRPEQYF
>TRBV6-5|-|TRBJ2-7|TRBD2
TGTGCCAGCAGTTACGGGCTAGCGGAGACCTACGAGCAGTACTTC
CASSYGLAETYEQYF
>TRBV9|-|TRBJ2-4|TRBD1
TGTGCCAGCAGCGTCGGGACAGGGAAGAACATTCAGTACTTC
CASSVGTGKNIQYF
>TRBV5-1|-|TRBJ2-3|TRBD2
TGCGCCAGCAGCACCGGACTAGCGGGGGTCACAGATACGCAGTATTTT
CASSTGLAGVTDTQYF
>TRBV27|few|TRBJ1-3|-
TGTGCCAGCAGTTTAAGCGCAACCGGAAACACCATATATTTT
CASSLSATGNTIYF
>TRBV6-5|-|TRBJ2-5|TRBD1
TGTGCCAGCAGTTACCTGGTCGGGACAGTGAAAGAGACCCAGTACTTC
CASSYLVGTVKETQYF
>TRBV6-4|-|TRBJ2-1|-
TGTGCCAGCAGTGACTCGATGGTAGTGGGCTCCTACAATGAGCAGTTCTTC
CASSDSMVVGSYNEQFF
>TRBV7-7|once|TRBJ2-1|TRBD1
TGTGCCAGCAGCTTAGGGCAGGGGGAAGTCAATGAGCAGTTCTTC
CASSLGQGEVNEQFF
>TRBV5-4|-|TRBJ2-5|-
TGTGCCAGCTCCCCCCTCGAGGCTCGGAGGGAGACCCAGTACTTC
CASSPLEARRETQYF
>TRBV10-3|-|TRBJ1-5|-
TGTGCCATCAGTGAGTCAATGTTGGGTCAGCCCCAGCATTTT
CAISESMLGQPQHF
>TRBV30|once|TRBJ2-5|-
TGTGCCTGGAGTGGAGGGAACCAAGAGACCCAGTACTTC
CAWSGGNQETQYF
>TRBV5-1|-|TRBJ2-1|-
TGCGCCAGCAGCTTGTCAGGGGCCAACAATGAGCAGTTCTTC
CASSLSGANNEQFF
>TRBV22-1|-|TRBJ2-7|-
TGTCCTGGGAGCGCGCCGGGACAGGGGGCTTACGAGCAGTACTTC
CPGSAPGQGAYEQYF
>TRBV30|few|TRBJ2-1|TRBD2
TGTGCCTGGAGTCGGACTAGCGCATGGAATGAGCAGTTCTTC
CAWSRTSAWNEQFF
>TRBV4-1|-|TRBJ2-7|-
TGCGCCAGCAGCCAAGGAGTAGGGGCTGACGAGCAGTACTTC
CASSQGVGADEQYF
>TRBV10-3|-|TRBJ2-3|-
TGTGCCATCAGTGGGGGGGGCGTGGAAACAGATACGCAGTATTTT
CAISGGGVETDTQYF
>TRBV19|-|TRBJ1-1|-
TGTGCCAGTAGAGCTTCAGCGAACACTGAAGCTTTCTTT
CASRASANTEAFF
>TRBV12-5|-|TRBJ1-4|-
TGTGCTAGTGGTTTGGGTAATGAAAAACTGTTTTTT
CASGLGNEKLFF
>TRBV5-4|-|TRBJ2-7|TRBD1
TGTGCCAGCAGTCGGGACAGGCCCTACGAGCAGTACTTC
CASSRDRPYEQYF
>TRBV9|-|TRBJ2-1|-
TGTGCCAGCAGCGTAGGGTCTACCTACAATGAGCAGTTCTTC
CASSVGSTYNEQFF
>TRBV10-3|-|TRBJ2-2|-
TGTGCCACCTTCGAGGGGGCGGGAAGAACCGGGGAGCTGTTTTTT
CATFEGAGRTGELFF
>TRBV25-1|-|TRBJ2-1|-
TGTGCCAGCAGTGTCCGGGATTCAGATGTGAATGAGCAGTTCTTC
CASSVRDSDVNEQFF
>TRBV5-1|-|TRBJ2-7|TRBD1
TGCGCCAGCAGTTTTAATACAGGGGTCGGGTACGAGCAGTACTTC
CASSFNTGVGYEQYF
>TRBV28|-|TRBJ2-7|TRBD2
TGTGCCAGCGGATGTCGTCGACTAGCGGGAGCAGGGGATTACGAGCAGTACTTC
CASGCRRLAGAGDYEQYF
>TRBV5-1|-|TRBJ2-2|-
TGCGCCAGCAGCTTGGCAGTTGGAAGCACCGGGGAGCTGTTTTTT
CASSLAVGSTGELFF
>TRBV25-1|-|TRBJ1-6|-
TGTGCCAGCAGCCGAGGACGGGCCAGCGGCTCACCCCTCCACTTT
CASSRGRASGSPLHF
>TRBV18|-|TRBJ1-2|-
TGTGCCAGCTCAACCGAGATCGATGGCTACACCTTC
CASSTEIDGYTF
>TRBV5-8|-|TRBJ1-1|-
TGTGCCAGCAATCCGGCCTATATGAACACTGAAGCTTTCTTT
CASNPAYMNTEAFF
>TRBV27|-|TRBJ1-6|TRBD1
TGTGCCAGCATGGGCCGGGGACAGGATCGAGGTAGCTCCTATAATTCACCCCTCCACTTT
CASMGRGQDRGSSYNSPLHF
>TRBV14|-|TRBJ2-1|TRBD2
TGTGCCAGCAGCCAAGATTCGGATTGGGCCGGCGGGAGGGCCCCCTGGGAGCAGTTCTTC
CASSQDSDWAGGRAPWEQFF
>TRBV7-9|-|TRBJ1-2|TRBD1
TGTGCCAGCAGCTTAGCCGGGACAGGGGTTTGGGGCTACACCTTC
CASSLAGTGVWGYTF
>TRBV19|-|TRBJ2-7|-
TGTGCCAGTAGTATCTCCGGGTTAGGGGGCTACGAGCAGTACTTC
CASSISGLGGYEQYF
>TRBV7-3|once|TRBJ2-3|-
TGTGCCAGCAGCTTCAGCGGGACACCCCTCACAGATACGCAGTATTTT
CASSFSGTPLTDTQYF
>TRBV5-1|-|TRBJ2-7|TRBD1
TGCGCCAGCAGCCCCACCCCGACAGGGACGGACTACGAGCAGTACTTC
CASSPTPTGTDYEQYF
>TRBV7-7|-|TRBJ2-5|TRBD1
TGTGCCAGCAGCGCGGGGACAGGGGGTTTCCCCCAAGAGACCCAGTACTTC
CASSAGTGGFPQETQYF
>TRBV29-1|-|TRBJ2-1|-
TGCAGCGCGGACATCCTTCTCTACAATGAGCAGTTCTTC
CSADILLYNEQFF
>TRBV19|-|TRBJ1-1|-
TGTGCCAGTAGTCCCCTAGGGGGCACTGAAGCTTTCTTT
CASSPLGGTEAFF
>TRBV18|-|TRBJ1-3|-
TGTGCCAGCTCACCGGCCGACAGTAGGGGCACTGGAAACACCATATATTTT
CASSPADSRGTGNTIYF
>TRBV5-8|-|TRBJ2-3|-
TGTGCCAGCAGCCTGGGGGGTTCGGCAGATACGCAGTATTTT
CASSLGGSADTQYF
>TRBV2|-|TRBJ2-7|-
TGTGCCAGCAGTGAATCCGAGCAGTACTTC
CASSESEQYF
>TRBV5-4|-|TRBJ2-5|TRBD2
TGTGCCAGCAGCTTCCCGGGACTAGCGGGAGAAATGGGCCAAGAGACCCAGTACTTC
CASSFPGLAGEMGQETQYF